This T cell receptor beta chain was recorded in a study of OX40 agonist ivuxolimab in advanced cancers. The wider study: Three patients, one with hepatocellular carcinoma and two with cutaneous melanoma, responded partially. Overall study results and limits: Relative to CD4+ cells, CD8+ T cells on average had more expanded clones. Also showing low normalized T-cell clonal expansion were some of the nonresponders. With doses of 0.1 to 3.0 mg/kg, CD4+ and CD8+ blood T cells had undergone clonal expansion by week 6.

Clones were sequenced by immunoSEQ multiplex PCR, and TCRdb holds only the in-frame ones, with some missing. The sample records about 8,300 clones, 55% to 85% being singletons. With regard to this clone: Its antigen remains unidentified.

This receptor was obtained from an adult with an advanced solid tumor such as melanoma, head and neck, liver or kidney cancer. The sequences come from CD4+ or CD8+ T cells sorted from blood, collected in a trial of the OX40 agonist ivuxolimab.

CDR3 in DNA: TGTGCCAGCAGCTTACTGGAGACCCAGTACTTC. Protein: CASSLLETQYF. The chain recombines TRBV4-2 with TRBJ2-5; D unclear. V gave up 5 bases and J gave up 5 bases, with 6 bases separating them. Germline CDR1 LGHNA, CDR2 YNFKEQ. This CDR3 spans 11 amino acids.